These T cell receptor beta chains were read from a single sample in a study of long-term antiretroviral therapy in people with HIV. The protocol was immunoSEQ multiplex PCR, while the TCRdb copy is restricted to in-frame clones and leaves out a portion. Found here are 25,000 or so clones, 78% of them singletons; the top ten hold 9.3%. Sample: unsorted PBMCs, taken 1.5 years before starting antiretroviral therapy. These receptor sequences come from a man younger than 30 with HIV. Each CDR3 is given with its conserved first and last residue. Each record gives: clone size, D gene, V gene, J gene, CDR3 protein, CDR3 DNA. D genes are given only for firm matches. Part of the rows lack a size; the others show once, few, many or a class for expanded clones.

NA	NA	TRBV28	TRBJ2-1	CASSRDSYNEQFF	TGTGCCAGCAGTCGGGACTCCTACAATGAGCAGTTCTTC
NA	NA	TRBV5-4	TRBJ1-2	CASSYGGVYTF	TGTGCCAGCAGCTACGGGGGAGTCTACACCTTC
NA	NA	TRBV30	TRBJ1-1	CAWGRGDRYTEAFF	TGTGCCTGGGGGAGGGGCGACAGATACACTGAAGCTTTCTTT
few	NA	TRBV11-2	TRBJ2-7	CASSSEDGPYEQYF	TGTGCCAGCAGCTCCGAGGACGGCCCCTACGAGCAGTACTTC
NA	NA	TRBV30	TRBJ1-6	CAWTRVPDNSPLHF	TGTGCCTGGACCAGGGTTCCAGATAATTCACCCCTCCACTTT
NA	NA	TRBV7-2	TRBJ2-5	CASSPMGRGLETQYF	TGTGCCAGCAGCCCGATGGGAAGGGGCCTAGAGACCCAGTACTTC
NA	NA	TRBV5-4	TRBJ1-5	CASSARGDNQPQHF	TGTGCCAGCAGCGCAAGGGGGGACAATCAGCCCCAGCATTTT
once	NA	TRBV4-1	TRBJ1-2	CASSQDPGFLDYGYTF	TGCGCCAGCAGCCAAGACCCAGGCTTCTTGGACTATGGCTACACCTTC
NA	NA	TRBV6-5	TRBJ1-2	CASSSTGNYGYTF	TGTGCCAGCAGTTCCACGGGAAACTATGGCTACACCTTC
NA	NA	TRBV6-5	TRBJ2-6	CASSGLSGANVLTF	TGTGCCAGCAGCGGACTCTCTGGGGCCAACGTCCTGACTTTC
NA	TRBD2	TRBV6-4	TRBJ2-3	CASSEGLAGADTQYF	TGTGCCAGCAGTGAGGGACTAGCGGGGGCGGATACGCAGTATTTT
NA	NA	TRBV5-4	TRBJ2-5	CASSAGTSETQYF	TGTGCCAGCAGCGCCGGGACATCAGAGACCCAGTACTTC